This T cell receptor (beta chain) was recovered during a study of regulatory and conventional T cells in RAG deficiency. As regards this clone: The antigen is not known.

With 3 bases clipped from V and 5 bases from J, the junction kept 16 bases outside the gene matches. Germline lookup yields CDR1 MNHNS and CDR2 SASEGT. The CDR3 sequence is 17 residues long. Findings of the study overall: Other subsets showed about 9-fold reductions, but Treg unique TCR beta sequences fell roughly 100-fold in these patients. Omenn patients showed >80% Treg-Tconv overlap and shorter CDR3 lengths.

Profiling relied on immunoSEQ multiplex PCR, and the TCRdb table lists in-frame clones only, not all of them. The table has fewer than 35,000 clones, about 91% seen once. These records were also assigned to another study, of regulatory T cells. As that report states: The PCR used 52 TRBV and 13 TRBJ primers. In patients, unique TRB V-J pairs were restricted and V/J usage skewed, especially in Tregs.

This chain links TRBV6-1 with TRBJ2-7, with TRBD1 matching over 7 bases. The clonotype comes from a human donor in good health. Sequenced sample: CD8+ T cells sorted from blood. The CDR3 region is CASSDLIGVRGSNEQYF. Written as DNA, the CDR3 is TGTGCCAGCAGTGATCTAATCGGCGTCAGGGGGTCTAACGAGCAGTACTTC.